This T cell receptor (beta chain) was retrieved from a study of blood T cell repertoires in COVID-19. The wider study: T cells, B-cell-depleted T cells, or PBMCs supplied cDNA or gDNA.

Germline values: CDR1 MNHEY, CDR2 SVGAGI. The ends lost 6 bases at V and 2 bases at J; junction bases unmatched: 9. CDR3 length: 15 residues. Data came from immunoSEQ multiplex PCR; TCRdb stores just in-frame clones and leaves some out. The table shows 200,000 to 250,000 clones, with around 88% occurring only once. The rearrangement joins TRBV6-5 to TRBJ2-7; 8 nucleotides match TRBD1. The receptor's source is a woman in her 50s who had recovered from COVID-19. Sequenced input: PBMCs or T cells enriched from blood (not recorded which). Here the CDR3 reads CASSRRRTGTYEQYF. The DNA for the CDR3 is TGTGCCAGCAGCCGACGGCGGACAGGGACCTACGAGCAGTACTTC.